This TCR beta chain was recovered during a study of CD4+ T cells in melanoma. Findings of the study overall: CD8+ T cell, macrophage and B cell function reportedly correlated with neoantigen-specific CD4+ T cells.

Comment on this clone: Its cognate antigen is unknown.

TCRdb keeps only in-frame clones here, not all; method: immunoSEQ multiplex PCR. The repertoire holds approximately 47,000 clones, with roughly 87% as singletons. This CDR3 has 14 residues. The germline V gene has CDR1 SQVTM and CDR2 ANQGSEA. J lost 1 base, V lost 6 bases, and 7 bases had no gene match. The chain carries TRBV29-1 and TRBJ1-1, with 8 bases aligning to TRBD1. This clonotype was sampled from a human donor with melanoma. Sequenced input: peripheral blood. CDR3 in amino acids: CSVERTGRNTEAFF. The CDR3 DNA follows: TGCAGCGTAGAAAGGACAGGGCGGAACACTGAAGCTTTCTTT.